This note documents a single TCR beta chain sequence. Its antigen target is currently unknown. Per-base quality was not reported, and no clone a single base away is much larger than it. The donors were healthy, HIV-negative adults with no recently reported acute infections or vaccinations. Every donor was a Caucasian adult residing in Nashville, Tennessee, USA. CD8 memory samples combined magnetically selected CD45RO+ cells with CCR7-negative CD45RA+ effector memory (TemRA) cells. After blood collection by leukapheresis, PBMCs were isolated using Ficoll-Histopaque density gradient centrifugation and then cryopreserved in the vapor phase of liquid nitrogen. Analytical flow cytometry was used to check the purity and quantity of every magnetically sorted T cell population. From each sorted fraction, genomic DNA was isolated and quantified by UV absorbance on a Nanodrop 2000c. The data were taken from a study of shared clonotypes between healthy human individuals (TCRdb year 2020). Looking at the study overall: A couple of women and a few men aged 18 to 49 years were included in the cohort. Per donor, three plates each were used for CD4 naive and CD4 memory, two for CD8 naive, and one for CD8 memory. Blood TCR repertoires of a handful of healthy adults were deeply sequenced to estimate repertoire size and the extent of clonotype sharing between individuals. Libraries were prepared and TCR repertoires were sequenced by different laboratories using diverse techniques, in order to increase sequencing depth and limit assay-specific biases. Each donor's leukapheresis produced roughly between roughly 0.94 and 9.5 billion PBMCs. What the work shows at the level of the full study, not this receptor alone: Based on pairwise subsampling, the degree of clonotype sharing among donors was expected to be affected by sequencing depth. Larger estimated clonotype richness was generally found for naive subsets than for memory subsets. Only blood was sampled, and tissue TCR repertoires likely differ from those in blood. Higher generation probabilities were observed for clonotypes shared by all four sorted-subset donors than for non-shared clonotypes. Across a handful of donors, roughly 5% of naive CD4, roughly 3.8% of naive CD8, around 2.5% of memory CD4, and approximately 0.4% of memory CD8 clonotypes were shared. Incomplete sequencing was indicated by rarefaction of sorted-subset datasets, despite the large sequencing depth. Because the study included only a small number of donors, the genetic and exposure-history diversity represented was limited.

Its CDR3 holds 14 amino acids, cysteine through phenylalanine. Of the read, only the CDR3 DNA is kept; its 42 bases are in frame from base 1. As encoded in the germline V gene (reference sequence), CDR1 is MNHEY while CDR2 is SMNVEV. For this chain, trimming is 4 bases at the V end and 6 bases at the J end, and the number of junction bases without a gene match is 6. Using the deep immunoSEQ assay, TCR CDR3 regions were amplified from genomic DNA by multiplex PCR. Extracted genomic DNA from each cell subset was distributed evenly across all wells of several immunoSEQ 96-well plates, and each plate was treated as a replicate. For sorted subsets, approximately 200 ng of genomic DNA, equivalent to some 30,000 T cell genomes, went into each replicate PCR. The purified libraries were quantified using a Qubit 3.0 fluorometer, sized with a Bioanalyzer 2100, and then quantified again using the KAPA Library Quantification kit. A separate single-read 150-cycle Illumina NextSeq 550 flow cell was used to sequence each immunoSEQ 96-well plate. From the authors' description of their analysis: Because only junctional sequences without quality scores were contained in the immunoSEQ output, filtering matching that applied to full-length reads could not be performed. Sequences were annotated with PyIR, a Python wrapper for IgBLAST v1.9, using IMGT germline references to assign V/J genes and CDR3. Reads were filtered out if the reads had weak V/J assignments (E-value above 1e-6), no CDR3, stop codons, out-of-frame junctions, or ambiguous translated residues. V3J clonotypes were defined as sequences sharing an identical inferred V gene, J gene, and CDR3 amino acid sequence. Percentage overlap between repertoires was computed as shared unique clonotypes divided by the size of the smaller repertoire. Richness of each repertoire was evaluated using RTK rarefaction, the Chao1 estimator, and Recon v2.1 estimates of unobserved clonotypes. Generation probabilities were computed with OLGA for all TCRbeta clonotypes obtained by the gDNA method from a handful of donors. TCRdb mirrors the immuneACCESS table, restricted to in-frame sequences. Some clones are absent from its copies; in checked studies, under half trace to an unresolved V gene, and the reason for the others is unknown. V, J and clone size reflect that table, while D and trimming were determined from the DNA. The sample yields about 690,000 clones; around 91% were counted once. Clones ranked in the top ten supply 34% of the sample.

The receptor was derived from a man aged 18 to 35 in good health. Some clones in this sample may be carry-over from other donors' samples. Sequenced input: memory CD8+ T cells from PBMCs. The cell subset or site label corresponds to: CD45RO+ cells pooled with CCR7-negative TemRA cells. The rearrangement joined TRBV27 to TRBJ1-2; 9 middle bases align to TRBD1. CDR3 reads: CASSYLRTGDGYTF. The bases read TGTGCCAGCAGTTACCTCCGGACAGGGGATGGCTACACCTTC.